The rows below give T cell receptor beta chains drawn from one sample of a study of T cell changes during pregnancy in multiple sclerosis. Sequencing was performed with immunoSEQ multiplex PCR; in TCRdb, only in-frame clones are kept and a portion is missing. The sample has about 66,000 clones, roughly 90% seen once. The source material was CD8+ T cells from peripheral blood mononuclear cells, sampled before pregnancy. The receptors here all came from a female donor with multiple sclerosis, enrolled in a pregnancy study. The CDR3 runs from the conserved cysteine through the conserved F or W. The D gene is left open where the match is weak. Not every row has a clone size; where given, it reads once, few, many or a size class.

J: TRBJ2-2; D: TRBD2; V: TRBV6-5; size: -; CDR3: CASSYATSGDGELFF; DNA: TGTGCCAGCAGTTACGCGACTAGCGGGGATGGGGAGCTGTTTTTT
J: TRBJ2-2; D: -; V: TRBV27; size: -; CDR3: CASQGSTGELFF; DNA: TGTGCCAGTCAGGGGTCCACCGGGGAGCTGTTTTTT
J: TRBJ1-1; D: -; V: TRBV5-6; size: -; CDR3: CASSLVMNTEAFF; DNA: TGTGCCAGCAGCCTAGTTATGAACACTGAAGCTTTCTTT
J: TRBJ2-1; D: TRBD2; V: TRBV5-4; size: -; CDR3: CASTWEGDNEQFF; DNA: TGTGCCAGCACCTGGGAGGGAGACAATGAGCAGTTCTTC
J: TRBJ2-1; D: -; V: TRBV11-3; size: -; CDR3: CASSLDSSLPGSYNEQFF; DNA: TGTGCCAGCAGCTTAGATTCGTCCCTGCCGGGCTCCTACAATGAGCAGTTCTTC
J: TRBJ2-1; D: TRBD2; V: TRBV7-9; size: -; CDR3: CASSLVLAGNNEQFF; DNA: TGTGCCAGCAGCTTAGTTCTAGCGGGGAACAATGAGCAGTTCTTC
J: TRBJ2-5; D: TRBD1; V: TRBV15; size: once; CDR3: CATRNRGQETQYF; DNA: TGTGCCACCCGAAACAGGGGGCAAGAGACCCAGTACTTC
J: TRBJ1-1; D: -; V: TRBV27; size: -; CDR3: CASSFGTTNTEAFF; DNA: TGTGCCAGCAGTTTCGGGACAACAAACACTGAAGCTTTCTTT
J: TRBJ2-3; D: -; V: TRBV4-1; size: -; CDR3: CASSHRTASTDTQYF; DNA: TGCGCCAGCAGCCATAGGACAGCTAGCACAGATACGCAGTATTTT
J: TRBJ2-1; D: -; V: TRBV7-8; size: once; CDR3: CASSFLSNEQFF; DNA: TGTGCCAGCAGCTTCCTATCCAATGAGCAGTTCTTC
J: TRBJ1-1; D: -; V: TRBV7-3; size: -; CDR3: CASSFDSNTEAFF; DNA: TGTGCCAGCAGCTTCGACAGCAACACTGAAGCTTTCTTT
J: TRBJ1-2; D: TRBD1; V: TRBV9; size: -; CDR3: CASSPRGDSTSGYTF; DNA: TGTGCCAGCAGCCCGAGGGGGGACAGCACGTCTGGCTACACCTTC
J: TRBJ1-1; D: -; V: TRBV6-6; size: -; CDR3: CASSQDSMNTEAFF; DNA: TGTGCCAGCAGTCAAGACTCCATGAACACTGAAGCTTTCTTT
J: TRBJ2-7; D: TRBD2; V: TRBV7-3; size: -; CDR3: CASSFGGGYEQYF; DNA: TGTGCCAGCAGCTTCGGGGGGGGGTACGAGCAGTACTTC
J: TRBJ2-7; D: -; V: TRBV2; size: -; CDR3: CASSARIDEQYF; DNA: TGTGCCAGCAGTGCCCGAATAGATGAGCAGTACTTC
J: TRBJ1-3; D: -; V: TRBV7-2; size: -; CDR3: CASSLGQSSGNTIYF; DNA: TGTGCCAGCAGCCTAGGACAGTCCTCTGGAAACACCATATATTTT
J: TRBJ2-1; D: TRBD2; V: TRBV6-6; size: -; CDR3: CASSHGTSDYNEQFF; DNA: TGTGCCAGCAGCCACGGGACTAGCGATTACAATGAGCAGTTCTTC
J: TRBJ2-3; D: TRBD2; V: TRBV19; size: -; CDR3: CASRGLASTDTQYF; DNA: TGTGCCAGTAGGGGACTAGCGAGCACAGATACGCAGTATTTT
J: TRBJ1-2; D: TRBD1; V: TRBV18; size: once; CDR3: CASSLAGDSHNYGYTF; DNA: TGTGCCAGCTCACTTGCCGGGGACAGTCATAACTATGGCTACACCTTC
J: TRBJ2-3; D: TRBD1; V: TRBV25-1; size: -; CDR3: CASSRDSFSDTQYF; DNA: TGTGCCAGCTCCCGGGACAGCTTTTCAGATACGCAGTATTTT
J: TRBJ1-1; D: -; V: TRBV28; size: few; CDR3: CASSLRGGPEAFF; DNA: TGTGCCAGCAGTTTGAGGGGGGGCCCTGAAGCTTTCTTT
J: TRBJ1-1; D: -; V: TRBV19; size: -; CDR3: CASTSGLMNTEAFF; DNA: TGTGCCAGTACTTCAGGGCTAATGAACACTGAAGCTTTCTTT
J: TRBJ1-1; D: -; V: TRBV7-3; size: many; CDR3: CASSLSGGGTEAFF; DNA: TGTGCCAGCAGCTTAAGCGGGGGCGGTACTGAAGCTTTCTTT
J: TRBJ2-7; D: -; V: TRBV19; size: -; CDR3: CASTAGSSYEQYF; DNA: TGTGCCAGTACGGCGGGGAGCTCCTACGAGCAGTACTTC
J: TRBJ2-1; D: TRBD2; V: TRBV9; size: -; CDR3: CASSVDAGGAYNEQFF; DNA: TGTGCCAGCAGCGTAGATGCGGGGGGGGCCTACAATGAGCAGTTCTTC
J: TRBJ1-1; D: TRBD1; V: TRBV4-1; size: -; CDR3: CASSLGQGGTEAFF; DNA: TGCGCCAGCAGCCTCGGACAGGGAGGAACTGAAGCTTTCTTT
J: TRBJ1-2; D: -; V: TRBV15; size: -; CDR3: CATSSGNYGYTF; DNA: TGTGCCACCAGCAGCGGGAACTATGGCTACACCTTC
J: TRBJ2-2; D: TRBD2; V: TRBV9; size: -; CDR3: CASSPLRTSENTGELFF; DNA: TGTGCCAGCAGCCCATTACGGACTAGCGAAAACACCGGGGAGCTGTTTTTT
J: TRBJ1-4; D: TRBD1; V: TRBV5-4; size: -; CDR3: CASSPTGKYGEKLFF; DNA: TGTGCCAGCAGCCCGACAGGGAAGTACGGTGAAAAACTGTTTTTT
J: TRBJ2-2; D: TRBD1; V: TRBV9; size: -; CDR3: CASSPQGAVLINTGELFF; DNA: TGTGCCAGCAGCCCCCAGGGGGCGGTCCTGATTAACACCGGGGAGCTGTTTTTT
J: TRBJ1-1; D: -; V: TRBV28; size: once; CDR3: CASTNIPMGQMNTEAFF; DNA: TGTGCCAGCACCAATATTCCCATGGGGCAGATGAACACTGAAGCTTTCTTT
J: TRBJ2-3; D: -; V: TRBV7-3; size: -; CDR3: CASSLGAQLSTDTQYF; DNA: TGTGCCAGCAGCTTGGGGGCACAACTTAGCACAGATACGCAGTATTTT
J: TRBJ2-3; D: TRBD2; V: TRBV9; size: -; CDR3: CASSHGTSGFTDTQYF; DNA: TGTGCCAGCAGCCACGGGACTAGCGGATTCACAGATACGCAGTATTTT
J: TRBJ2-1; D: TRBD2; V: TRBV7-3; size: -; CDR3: CASSFAGGYNEQFF; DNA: TGTGCCAGCAGCTTCGCGGGGGGCTACAATGAGCAGTTCTTC
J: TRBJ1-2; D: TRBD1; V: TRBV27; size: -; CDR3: CASSAGGDYGYTF; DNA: TGTGCCAGCAGTGCAGGGGGTGACTATGGCTACACCTTC
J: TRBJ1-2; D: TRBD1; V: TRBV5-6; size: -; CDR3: CASSGQGAIYGYTF; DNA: TGTGCCAGCAGCGGACAGGGGGCTATTTATGGCTACACCTTC
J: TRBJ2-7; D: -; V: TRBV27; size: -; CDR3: CASSLLGHLTNEQYF; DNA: TGTGCCAGCAGTTTATTGGGACACTTAACGAACGAGCAGTACTTC
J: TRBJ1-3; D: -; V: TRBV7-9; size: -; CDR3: CASIRLGNTIYF; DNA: TGTGCCAGCATCAGACTGGGAAACACCATATATTTT
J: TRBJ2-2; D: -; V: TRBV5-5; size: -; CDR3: CASSSGTKNTGELFF; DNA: TGTGCCAGCAGCTCCGGGACAAAGAACACCGGGGAGCTGTTTTTT
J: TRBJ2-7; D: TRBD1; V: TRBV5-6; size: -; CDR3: CASSLGDRVAEQYF; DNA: TGTGCCAGCAGCTTGGGGGACAGGGTAGCCGAGCAGTACTTC
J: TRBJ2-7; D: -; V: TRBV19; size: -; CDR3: CASSTGGYEQYF; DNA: TGTGCCAGTAGTACCGGAGGTTACGAGCAGTACTTC
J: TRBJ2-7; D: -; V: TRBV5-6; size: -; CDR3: CASRDGTSAYEQYF; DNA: TGTGCCAGCAGAGATGGGACATCGGCCTACGAGCAGTACTTC
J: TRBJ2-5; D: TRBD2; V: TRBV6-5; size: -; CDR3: CASSPGGGQETQYF; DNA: TGTGCCAGCAGTCCGGGCGGGGGCCAAGAGACCCAGTACTTC